A selection of T cell receptor beta chains follows, all from one sample in a study of shared clonotypes between healthy human individuals. Some clones are missing from TCRdb's copy, which holds only in-frame ones; the method was immunoSEQ multiplex PCR. The sample comprises about 2 million clones, 85% to 95% of which are singletons, and roughly 0.13% rests with the top ten. Input material: naive CD4+ T cells sorted from blood. These receptors were taken from a man between 18 and 29 years old in good health. Each CDR3 is given with its conserved first and last residue. Fields, in order: J gene, clone size, D gene, V gene, CDR3 protein, CDR3 DNA. A D gene is named only where the DNA matches it firmly. Size is stated for part of the rows, as once, few or many counts, or as a class when the clone is expanded.

TRBJ2-7	-	-	TRBV27	CASSSRAGEQYF	TGTGCCAGCAGTTCTAGGGCGGGCGAGCAGTACTTC
TRBJ2-3	once	TRBD2	TRBV10-3	CAISESGTRQGTDTQYF	TGTGCCATCAGTGAGTCTGGGACTAGGCAAGGCACAGATACGCAGTATTTT
TRBJ1-5	once	TRBD1	TRBV5-4	CASSHNRGENQPQHF	TGTGCCAGCAGCCACAACAGGGGGGAAAATCAGCCCCAGCATTTT
TRBJ1-2	-	TRBD1	TRBV7-2	CASSMTGPTNYGYTF	TGTGCCAGCAGTATGACAGGGCCAACTAACTATGGCTACACCTTC
TRBJ1-2	-	-	TRBV6-5	CASSYSRGSNYGYTF	TGTGCCAGCAGTTACTCCAGGGGATCCAACTATGGCTACACCTTC
TRBJ2-4	-	TRBD1	TRBV7-8	CASSTDRAEIGKNIQYF	TGTGCCAGCAGCACGGACAGGGCTGAAATCGGCAAAAACATTCAGTACTTC
TRBJ1-3	-	-	TRBV7-9	CASSLGWGSGNTIYF	TGTGCCAGCAGCTTGGGATGGGGCTCTGGAAACACCATATATTTT
TRBJ2-5	-	TRBD2	TRBV7-9	CASSRRAGLAGVGETQYF	TGTGCCAGCAGCCGAAGGGCGGGACTAGCGGGAGTCGGGGAGACCCAGTACTTC
TRBJ2-5	-	-	TRBV2	CASSVSQETQYF	TGTGCCAGCAGTGTTTCCCAAGAGACCCAGTACTTC
TRBJ2-7	-	-	TRBV7-8	CASSSAGTLRKNEQYF	TGTGCCAGCAGCTCCGCCGGGACACTAAGGAAGAACGAGCAGTACTTC
TRBJ1-6	-	-	TRBV19	CASSMITGGFPPNSPLHF	TGTGCCAGTAGTATGATAACGGGGGGGTTCCCTCCTAATTCACCCCTCCACTTT
TRBJ2-1	-	TRBD1	TRBV29-1	CSVLPGTGNNEQFF	TGCAGCGTTTTGCCCGGGACAGGGAACAATGAGCAGTTCTTC
TRBJ1-1	-	-	TRBV6-1	CASILMSRGATEAFF	TGTGCCAGCATCCTGATGTCCAGGGGAGCCACTGAAGCTTTCTTT
TRBJ1-3	-	-	TRBV29-1	CSVAGPSGNTIYF	TGCAGCGTTGCAGGGCCCTCTGGAAACACCATATATTTT
TRBJ1-5	-	-	TRBV19	CASTETAYSNQPQHF	TGTGCCAGTACCGAGACAGCCTATAGCAATCAGCCCCAGCATTTT
TRBJ2-7	-	TRBD2	TRBV5-1	CASSTGLAVDLLEQYF	TGCGCCAGCAGCACGGGACTAGCGGTTGATCTACTCGAGCAGTACTTC
TRBJ1-1	-	-	TRBV7-9	CASSDTHKAFF	TGTGCCAGCAGCGATACACACAAAGCTTTCTTT
TRBJ2-5	-	-	TRBV25-1	CASSAPGSQETQYF	TGTGCCAGCAGTGCCCCGGGATCTCAAGAGACCCAGTACTTC
TRBJ2-7	-	-	TRBV6-5	CASSPSVYPYEQYF	TGTGCCAGCAGCCCCTCAGTGTACCCCTACGAGCAGTACTTC
TRBJ2-1	-	TRBD1	TRBV7-8	CASGQKRGDRGRNEQFF	TGTGCCAGCGGCCAAAAAAGGGGGGACAGGGGTCGTAATGAGCAGTTCTTC
TRBJ2-7	-	-	TRBV18	CASSAGTLYEQYF	TGTGCCAGCTCGGCCGGGACCCTCTACGAGCAGTACTTC
TRBJ2-3	-	TRBD2	TRBV6-1	CASSGGLAGSTDTQYF	TGTGCCAGCAGTGGGGGACTAGCGGGGTCCACAGATACGCAGTATTTT
TRBJ1-5	-	TRBD1	TRBV6-1	CASSEGQLSNQPQHF	TGTGCCAGCAGTGAGGGACAGCTTAGCAATCAGCCCCAGCATTTT
TRBJ2-7	-	-	TRBV15	CATSRDRVSYEQYF	TGTGCCACCAGCAGAGATAGGGTTTCCTACGAGCAGTACTTC
TRBJ2-3	-	TRBD2	TRBV5-4	CASSLGLAGGLNTDTQYF	TGTGCCAGCAGCTTGGGATTAGCGGGGGGTCTAAACACAGATACGCAGTATTTT
TRBJ2-1	-	-	TRBV11-2	CASSLEGQIYNEQFF	TGTGCCAGCAGCTTAGAGGGGCAGATATACAATGAGCAGTTCTTC
TRBJ2-1	-	-	TRBV6-5	CASSYYRWNEQFF	TGTGCCAGCAGCTATTACAGGTGGAATGAGCAGTTCTTC
TRBJ2-1	-	-	TRBV12-2	CASRPGTSGKTSYNEQFF	TGTGCAAGTCGCCCCGGGACTAGCGGAAAGACGTCCTACAATGAGCAGTTCTTC
TRBJ1-5	few	-	TRBV7-9	CASSLALDRSAPQHF	TGTGCCAGCAGCTTAGCGCTGGACAGATCGGCCCCCCAGCATTTT
TRBJ1-5	-	-	TRBV30	CAWGGGEPQHF	TGTGCCTGGGGCGGAGGGGAGCCCCAGCATTTT
TRBJ2-5	-	TRBD1	TRBV5-4	CASSQGQGKETQYF	TGTGCCAGCAGCCAGGGACAGGGCAAGGAGACCCAGTACTTC
TRBJ2-5	-	TRBD2	TRBV5-4	CASSFEASGGQETQYF	TGTGCCAGCAGCTTTGAGGCTAGCGGGGGTCAAGAGACCCAGTACTTC
TRBJ1-1	once	TRBD1	TRBV18	CASSPGTGVAFF	TGTGCCAGCTCACCTGGGACAGGGGTCGCTTTCTTT
TRBJ2-3	-	TRBD2	TRBV10-3	CATHPASGSTDTQYF	TGTGCCACTCACCCCGCTAGCGGGAGCACAGATACGCAGTATTTT
TRBJ2-7	-	-	TRBV5-6	CASSLAKGRAASYEQYF	TGTGCCAGCAGCTTGGCCAAGGGACGGGCAGCCTCCTACGAGCAGTACTTC
TRBJ1-6	-	-	TRBV4-1	CASSQETDRVSSPLHF	TGCGCCAGCAGCCAAGAAACGGACAGAGTTAGTTCACCCCTCCACTTT
TRBJ2-3	once	TRBD2	TRBV5-1	CASSPGTSGTDTQYF	TGCGCCAGCAGTCCCGGGACTAGCGGCACAGATACGCAGTATTTT
TRBJ1-4	-	TRBD1	TRBV30	CAWSVLRGRTNEKLFF	TGTGCCTGGAGTGTACTTAGGGGGCGAACTAATGAAAAACTGTTTTTT
TRBJ2-7	-	-	TRBV29-1	CSVHHALGDEQYF	TGCAGCGTCCACCATGCATTGGGAGACGAGCAGTACTTC
TRBJ1-2	-	-	TRBV6-4	CASSEQATNYGYTF	TGTGCCAGCAGTGAACAGGCGACTAACTATGGCTACACCTTC